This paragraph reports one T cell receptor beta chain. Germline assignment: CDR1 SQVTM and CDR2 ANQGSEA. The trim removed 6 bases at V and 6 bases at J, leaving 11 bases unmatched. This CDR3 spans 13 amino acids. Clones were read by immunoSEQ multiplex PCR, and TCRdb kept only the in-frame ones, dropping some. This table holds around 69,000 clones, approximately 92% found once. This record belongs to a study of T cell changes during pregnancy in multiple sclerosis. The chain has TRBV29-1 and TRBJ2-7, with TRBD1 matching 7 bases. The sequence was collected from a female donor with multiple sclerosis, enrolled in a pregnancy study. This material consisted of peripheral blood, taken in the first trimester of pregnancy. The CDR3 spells CSVTSGQAREQYF. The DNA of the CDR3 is TGCAGCGTGACCTCCGGACAGGCCCGCGAGCAGTACTTC.